The clone carrying this T cell receptor (beta chain) was observed a handful of times. Its antigen is as yet unknown. The data derive from a study of T cell repertoires in cytomegalovirus infection. About the study: It was recently identified HLA-C-restricted and well-studied HLA-B-restricted CMV epitopes that the study used.

TCRdb itself ran the reads through MiXCR, one entry per CDR3 protein. The profile covers about 270,000 distinct CDR3 sequences, with roughly a fifth appearing a single time and 15% to 20% taken by the ten largest. Trimming removed 5 bases from V and 5 bases from J, with 13 bases in between. Per the germline V gene, CDR1 is LNHDA and CDR2 is SQIVND (reference sequence). The CDR3 contains 14 residues. The specimen comprised cultured PBMCs, sampled from culture after CMV antigen stimulation. The TCR comes from a human donor in good health (CMV status not recorded). Some clones in this sample may be carry-over from other donors' samples. V and J are TRBV19 and TRBJ2-1, with TRBD2 as a possible D gene (5 bases). CDR3 sequence (DNA): TGTGCCAGTAGTTCACTAGGGCCTGACAATGAGCAGTTCTTC. Translating gives CASSSLGPDNEQFF. The variable domain in full, completed from reference TRBV19 and TRBJ2-1, reads DGGITQSPKYLFRKEGQNVTLSCEQNLNHDAMYWYRQDPGQGLRLIYYSQIVNDFQKGDIAEGYSVSREKKESFPLTVTSAQKNPTAFYLCASSSLGPDNEQFFGPGTRLTVL.